This T cell receptor (beta chain) derives from a study of T cell changes during pregnancy in multiple sclerosis. Measured with immunoSEQ multiplex PCR; TCRdb has only the in-frame clones, and not every one. The sample holds about 43,000 clones, 85% to 90% seen once. This CDR3 comprises 15 residues. From germline, CDR1 is SGHDN and CDR2 FVKESK. V was shortened by 4 bases and J by 2 bases, with 11 bases between the two germline ends. The sequences come from peripheral blood, collected in the second trimester of pregnancy. The chain carries TRBV14 and TRBJ2-2; D not resolved. The sequence was obtained from a female donor in good health, enrolled as a control in a pregnancy study. CDR3 DNA sequence: TGTGCCAGCAGCCGAGCAGGTTTCAACACCGGGGAGCTGTTTTTT. This codes for CASSRAGFNTGELFF.